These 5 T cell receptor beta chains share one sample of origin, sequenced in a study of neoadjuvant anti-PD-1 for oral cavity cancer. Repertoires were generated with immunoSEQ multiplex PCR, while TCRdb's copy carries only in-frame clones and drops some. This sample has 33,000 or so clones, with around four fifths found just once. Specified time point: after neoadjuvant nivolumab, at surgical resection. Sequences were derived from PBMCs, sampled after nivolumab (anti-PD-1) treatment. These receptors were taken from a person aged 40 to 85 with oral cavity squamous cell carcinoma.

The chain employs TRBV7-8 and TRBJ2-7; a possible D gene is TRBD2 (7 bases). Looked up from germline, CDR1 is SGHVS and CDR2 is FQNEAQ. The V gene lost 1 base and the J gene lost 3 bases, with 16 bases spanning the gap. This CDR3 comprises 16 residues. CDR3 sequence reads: CASSLVRGGRIYEQYF. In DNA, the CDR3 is TGTGCCAGCAGCTTAGTGAGGGGGGGCAGGATCTACGAGCAGTACTTC.

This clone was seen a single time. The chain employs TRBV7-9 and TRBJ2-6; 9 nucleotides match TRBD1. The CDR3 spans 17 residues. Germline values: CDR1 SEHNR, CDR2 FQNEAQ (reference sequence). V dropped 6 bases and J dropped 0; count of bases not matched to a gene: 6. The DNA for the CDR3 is TGTGCCAGCAGAGCGGACAGGGGCCTCTCTGGGGCCAACGTCCTGACTTTC. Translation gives CASRADRGLSGANVLTF.

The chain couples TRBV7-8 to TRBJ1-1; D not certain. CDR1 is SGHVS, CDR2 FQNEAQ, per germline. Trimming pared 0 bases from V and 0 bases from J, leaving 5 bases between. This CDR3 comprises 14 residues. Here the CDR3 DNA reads TGTGCCAGCAGCTTAGCGGTGATGAACACTGAAGCTTTCTTT. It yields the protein CASSLAVMNTEAFF.

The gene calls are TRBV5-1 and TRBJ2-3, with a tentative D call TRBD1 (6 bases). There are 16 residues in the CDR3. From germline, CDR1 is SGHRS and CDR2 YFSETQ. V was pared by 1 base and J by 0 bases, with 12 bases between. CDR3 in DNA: TGCGCCAGCAGCTTGAACGGCGGACAGAGCACAGATACGCAGTATTTT. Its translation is CASSLNGGQSTDTQYF.

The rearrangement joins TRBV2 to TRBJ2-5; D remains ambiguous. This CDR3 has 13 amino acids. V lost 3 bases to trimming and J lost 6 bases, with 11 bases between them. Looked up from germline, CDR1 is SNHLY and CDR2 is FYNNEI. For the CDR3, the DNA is TGTGCCAGCAGTGACAATCTCCCCCAGACCCAGTACTTC. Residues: CASSDNLPQTQYF.